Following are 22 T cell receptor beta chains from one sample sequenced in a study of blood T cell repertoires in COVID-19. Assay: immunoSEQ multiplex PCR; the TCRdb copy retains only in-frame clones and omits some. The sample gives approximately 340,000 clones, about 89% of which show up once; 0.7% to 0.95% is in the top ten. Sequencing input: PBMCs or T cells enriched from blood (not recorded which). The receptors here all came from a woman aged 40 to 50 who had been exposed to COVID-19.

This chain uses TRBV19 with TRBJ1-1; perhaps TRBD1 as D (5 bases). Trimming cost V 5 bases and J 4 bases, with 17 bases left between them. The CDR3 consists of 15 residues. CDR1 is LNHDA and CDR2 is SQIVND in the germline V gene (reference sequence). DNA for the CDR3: TGTGCCAGTAGTCCCCGGGACTCCCGAGGCACTGAAGCTTTCTTT. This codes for CASSPRDSRGTEAFF.

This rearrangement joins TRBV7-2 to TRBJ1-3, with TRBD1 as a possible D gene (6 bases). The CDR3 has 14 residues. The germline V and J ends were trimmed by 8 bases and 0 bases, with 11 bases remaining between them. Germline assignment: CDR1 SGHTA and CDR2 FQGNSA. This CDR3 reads CASRQASSGNTIYF. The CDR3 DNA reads TGTGCCAGCCGACAGGCCAGCTCTGGAAACACCATATATTTT.

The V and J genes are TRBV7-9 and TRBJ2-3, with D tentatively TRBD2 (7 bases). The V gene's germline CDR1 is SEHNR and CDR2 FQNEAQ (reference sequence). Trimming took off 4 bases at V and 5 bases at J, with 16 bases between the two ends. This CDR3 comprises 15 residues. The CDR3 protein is CASSSSRGAGDTQYF. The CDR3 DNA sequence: TGTGCCAGCAGCTCCTCCCGGGGGGCCGGAGATACGCAGTATTTT. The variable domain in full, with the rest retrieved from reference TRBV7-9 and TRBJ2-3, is DTGVSQNPRHKITKRGQNVTFRCDPISEHNRLYWYRQTLGQGPEFLTYFQNEAQLEKSRLLSDRFSAERPKGSFSTLEIQRTEQGDSAMYLCASSSSRGAGDTQYFGPGTRLTVL.

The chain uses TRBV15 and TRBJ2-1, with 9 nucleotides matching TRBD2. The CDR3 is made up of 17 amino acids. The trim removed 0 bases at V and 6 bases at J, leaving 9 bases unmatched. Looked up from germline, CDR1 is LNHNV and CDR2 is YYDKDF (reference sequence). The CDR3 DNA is TGTGCCACCAGCAGAGAAGGTCGGCTAGCGGGGATCAATGAGCAGTTCTTC. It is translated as CATSREGRLAGINEQFF.

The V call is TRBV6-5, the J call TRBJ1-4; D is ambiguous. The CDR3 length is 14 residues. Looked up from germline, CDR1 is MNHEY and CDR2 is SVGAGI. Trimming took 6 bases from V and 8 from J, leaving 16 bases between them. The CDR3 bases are TGTGCCAGCAGCCGAGGAAGGAGAAACGAAAAACTGTTTTTT. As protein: CASSRGRRNEKLFF.

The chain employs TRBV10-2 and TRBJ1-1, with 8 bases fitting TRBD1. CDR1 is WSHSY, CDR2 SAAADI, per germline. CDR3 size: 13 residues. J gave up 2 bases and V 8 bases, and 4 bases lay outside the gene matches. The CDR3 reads CASRQGLNTEAFF. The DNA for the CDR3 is TGCGCCAGCCGACAGGGGCTTAACACTGAAGCTTTCTTT.

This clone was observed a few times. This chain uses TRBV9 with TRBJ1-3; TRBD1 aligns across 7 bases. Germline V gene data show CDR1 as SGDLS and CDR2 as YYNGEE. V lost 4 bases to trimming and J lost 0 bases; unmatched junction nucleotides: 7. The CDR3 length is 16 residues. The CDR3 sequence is CASSSQGSPSGNTIYF. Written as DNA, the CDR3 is TGTGCCAGCAGCTCACAGGGGTCACCCTCTGGAAACACCATATATTTT.

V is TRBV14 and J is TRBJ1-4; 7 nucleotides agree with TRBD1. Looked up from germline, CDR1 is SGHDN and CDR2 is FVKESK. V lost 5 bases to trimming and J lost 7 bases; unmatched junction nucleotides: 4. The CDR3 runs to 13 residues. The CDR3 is CASSVYRGEKLFF. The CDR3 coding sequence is TGTGCCAGCAGCGTCTACAGGGGTGAAAAACTGTTTTTT.

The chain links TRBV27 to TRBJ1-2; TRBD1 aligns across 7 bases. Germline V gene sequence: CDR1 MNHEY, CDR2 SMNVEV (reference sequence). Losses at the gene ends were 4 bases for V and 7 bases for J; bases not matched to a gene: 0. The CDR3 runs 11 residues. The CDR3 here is CASSYRGGYTF. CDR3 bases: TGTGCCAGCAGTTACAGGGGTGGCTACACCTTC.

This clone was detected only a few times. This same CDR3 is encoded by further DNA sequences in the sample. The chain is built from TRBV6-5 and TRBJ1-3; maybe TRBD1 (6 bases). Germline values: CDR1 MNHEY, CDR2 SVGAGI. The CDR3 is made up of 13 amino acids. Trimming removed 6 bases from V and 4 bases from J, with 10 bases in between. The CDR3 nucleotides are TGTGCCAGCAGCCTAGGACAGGGAAACACCATATATTTT. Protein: CASSLGQGNTIYF.

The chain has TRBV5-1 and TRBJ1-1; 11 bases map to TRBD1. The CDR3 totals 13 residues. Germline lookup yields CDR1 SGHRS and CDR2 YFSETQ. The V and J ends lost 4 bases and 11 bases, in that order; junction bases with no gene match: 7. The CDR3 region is CASSDGTGGLAFF. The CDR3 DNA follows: TGCGCCAGCAGCGACGGGACAGGGGGTTTGGCTTTCTTT.

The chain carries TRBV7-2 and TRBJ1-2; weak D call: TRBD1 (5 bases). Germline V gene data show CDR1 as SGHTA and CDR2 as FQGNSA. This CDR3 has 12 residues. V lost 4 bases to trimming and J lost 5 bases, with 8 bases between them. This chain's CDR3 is CASSSDRYGYTF. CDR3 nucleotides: TGTGCCAGCAGCTCCGACAGATATGGCTACACCTTC.

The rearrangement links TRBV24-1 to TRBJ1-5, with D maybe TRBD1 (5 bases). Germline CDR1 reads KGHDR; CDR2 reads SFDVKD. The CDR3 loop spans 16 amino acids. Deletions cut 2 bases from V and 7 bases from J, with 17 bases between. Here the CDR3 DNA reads TGTGCCACCAGTGATTCCTCCGCATTTCAGGGCCAGCCCCAGCATTTT. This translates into CATSDSSAFQGQPQHF.

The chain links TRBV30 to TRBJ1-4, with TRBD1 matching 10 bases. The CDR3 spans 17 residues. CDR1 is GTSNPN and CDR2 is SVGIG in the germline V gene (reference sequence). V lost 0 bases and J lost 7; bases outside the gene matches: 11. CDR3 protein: CAWSVKTGGAPGEKLFF. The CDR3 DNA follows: TGTGCCTGGAGTGTAAAGACAGGGGGCGCCCCAGGTGAAAAACTGTTTTTT.

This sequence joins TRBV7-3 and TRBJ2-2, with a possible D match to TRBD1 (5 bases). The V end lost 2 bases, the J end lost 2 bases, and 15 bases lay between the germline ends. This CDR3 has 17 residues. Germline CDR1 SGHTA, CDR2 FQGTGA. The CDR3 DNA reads TGTGCCAGCAGCTTATCTCTCGACAGAGCAAACACCGGGGAGCTGTTTTTT. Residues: CASSLSLDRANTGELFF.

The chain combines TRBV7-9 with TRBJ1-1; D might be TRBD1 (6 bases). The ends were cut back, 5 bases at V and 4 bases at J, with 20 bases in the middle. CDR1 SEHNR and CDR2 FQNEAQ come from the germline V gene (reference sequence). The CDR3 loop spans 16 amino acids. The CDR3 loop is CASSPRGGLATTEAFF. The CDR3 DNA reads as TGTGCCAGCAGCCCCCGGGGGGGGCTAGCGACCACTGAAGCTTTCTTT.

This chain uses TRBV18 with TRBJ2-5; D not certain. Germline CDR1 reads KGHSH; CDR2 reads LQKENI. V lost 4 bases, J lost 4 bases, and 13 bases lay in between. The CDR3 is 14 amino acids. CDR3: CASSQVPGPETQYF. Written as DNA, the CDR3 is TGTGCCAGCTCACAGGTCCCTGGGCCAGAGACCCAGTACTTC.

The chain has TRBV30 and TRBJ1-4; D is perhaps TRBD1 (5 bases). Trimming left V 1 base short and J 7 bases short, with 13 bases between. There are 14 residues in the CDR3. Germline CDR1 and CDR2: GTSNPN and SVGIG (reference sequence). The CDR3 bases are TGTGCCTGGAGTGGATGGGGACTAGCTGAAAAACTGTTTTTT. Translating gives CAWSGWGLAEKLFF.

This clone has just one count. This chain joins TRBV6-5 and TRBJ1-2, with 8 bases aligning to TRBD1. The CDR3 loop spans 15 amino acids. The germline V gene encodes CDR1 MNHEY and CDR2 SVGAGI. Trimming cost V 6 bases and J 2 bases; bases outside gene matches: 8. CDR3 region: CASSPWDRRNYGYTF. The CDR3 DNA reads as TGTGCCAGCAGCCCGTGGGACAGGAGGAACTATGGCTACACCTTC.

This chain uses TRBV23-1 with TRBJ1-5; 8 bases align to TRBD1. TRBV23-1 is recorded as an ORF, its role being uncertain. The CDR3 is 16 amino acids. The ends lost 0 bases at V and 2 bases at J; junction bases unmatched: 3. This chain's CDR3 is CASSQSCRGRNQPQHF. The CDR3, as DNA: TGCGCCAGCAGTCAATCGTGCAGGGGGCGCAATCAGCCCCAGCATTTT.

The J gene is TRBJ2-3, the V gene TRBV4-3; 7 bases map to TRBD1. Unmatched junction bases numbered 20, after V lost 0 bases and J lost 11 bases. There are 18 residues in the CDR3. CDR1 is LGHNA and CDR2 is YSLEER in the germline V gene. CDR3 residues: CASSQETVGLGTELEQYF. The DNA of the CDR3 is TGCGCCAGCAGCCAAGAAACGGTGGGCCTTGGGACAGAGTTAGAGCAGTATTTT.

CDR3 in amino acids: CASSQLLAGYEQYF. In DNA, the CDR3 is TGCGCCAGCAGCCAATTGCTAGCGGGGTACGAGCAGTACTTC. The chain is built from TRBV4-3 and TRBJ2-7; TRBD2 agrees at 9 bases. The CDR3 has 14 amino acids. Germline-derived CDR1 and CDR2 are LGHNA and YSLEER. Trimming cost V 2 bases and J 4 bases; bases outside gene matches: 3.